The clone carrying this T cell receptor (beta chain) was picked up a small number of times. The antigen is undetermined. The PCR used 60 Vbeta and 13 Jbeta primers. The data were produced by immunoSEQ multiplex PCR, yet TCRdb's version contains in-frame clones alone and is incomplete. The table lists about 120,000 clones, 75% of them singletons. The CDR3 loop spans 13 amino acids. From germline, CDR1 is LNHDA and CDR2 SQIVND (reference sequence). The V and J ends lost 7 bases and 7 bases respectively, with 16 bases between them. The sample originates from a study of cytomegalovirus exposure and HLA in healthy donors. Study-wide context: Among the 300 to 450 genotyped donors, 65% to 90% were placed in the Caucasian-associated ancestry cluster.

Study-level points and caveats: In all likelihood, a cluster of highly shared sequence variants was a sequencing artifact. Across all donors, roughly uniform sequencing depth was an assumption of the presence/absence analyses. With high specificity and sensitivity, the classifier reportedly diagnosed cytomegalovirus status.

The receptor was isolated from a woman aged 40-49 years in good health and CMV-seropositive. This chain connects TRBV19 to TRBJ1-1; a weak D match, TRBD1 (6 bases). The sample consisted of PBMCs. The CDR3 region is CASNRQTGDEAFF. The CDR3, as DNA: TGTGCCAGTAATCGTCAGACAGGAGATGAAGCTTTCTTT.